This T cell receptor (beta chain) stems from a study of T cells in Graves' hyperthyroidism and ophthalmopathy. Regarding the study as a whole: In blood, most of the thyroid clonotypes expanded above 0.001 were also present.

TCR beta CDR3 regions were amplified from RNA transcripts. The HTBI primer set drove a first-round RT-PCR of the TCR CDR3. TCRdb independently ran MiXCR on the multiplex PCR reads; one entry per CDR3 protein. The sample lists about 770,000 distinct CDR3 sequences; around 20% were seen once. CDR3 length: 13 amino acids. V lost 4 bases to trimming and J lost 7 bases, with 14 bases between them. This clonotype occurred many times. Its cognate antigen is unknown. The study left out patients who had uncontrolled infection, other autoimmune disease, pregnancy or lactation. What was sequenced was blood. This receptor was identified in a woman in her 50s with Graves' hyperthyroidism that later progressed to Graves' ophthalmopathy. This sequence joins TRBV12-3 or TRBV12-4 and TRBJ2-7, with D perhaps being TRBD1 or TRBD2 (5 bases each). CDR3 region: CASSYGARLEQYF. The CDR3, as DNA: TGTGCCAGCAGTTACGGGGCCAGGTTGGAGCAGTACTTC.